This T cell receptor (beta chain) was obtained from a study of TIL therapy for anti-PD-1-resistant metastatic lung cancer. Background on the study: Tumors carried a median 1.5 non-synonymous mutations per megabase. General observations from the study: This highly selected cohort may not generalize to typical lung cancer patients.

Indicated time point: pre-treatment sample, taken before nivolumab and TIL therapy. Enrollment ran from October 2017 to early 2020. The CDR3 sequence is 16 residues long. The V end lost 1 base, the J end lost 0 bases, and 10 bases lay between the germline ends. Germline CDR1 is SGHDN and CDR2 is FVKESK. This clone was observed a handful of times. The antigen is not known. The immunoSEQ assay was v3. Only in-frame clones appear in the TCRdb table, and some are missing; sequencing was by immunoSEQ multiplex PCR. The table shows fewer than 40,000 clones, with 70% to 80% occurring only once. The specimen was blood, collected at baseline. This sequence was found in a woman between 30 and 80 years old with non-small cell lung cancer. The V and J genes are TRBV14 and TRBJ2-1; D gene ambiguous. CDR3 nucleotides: TGTGCCAGCAGCCAAGGGGCACTTAGCTCCTACAATGAGCAGTTCTTC. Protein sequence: CASSQGALSSYNEQFF.